This T cell receptor (beta chain) is drawn from a study of cytomegalovirus exposure and HLA in healthy donors. Overall study findings and caveats: Sequencing likely produced, as an artifact, a cluster of highly shared sequence variants.

The PCR was carried out with 60 Vbeta primers and 13 Jbeta primers. Clones were sequenced by immunoSEQ multiplex PCR, and TCRdb holds only the in-frame ones, with some missing. Found here are 150,000 to 180,000 clones, about 84% of them singletons; the top ten hold 5.6%. Worth noting for this clone: Its target is unknown.

V lost 4 bases, J lost 3 bases, and 13 bases stayed unmatched. The CDR3 is made up of 17 amino acids. Germline-derived CDR1 and CDR2 are LNHDA and SQIVND (reference sequence). The sample was PBMCs. The rearrangement joins TRBV19 to TRBJ2-3; 7 bases agree with TRBD2. This TCR was recovered from a middle-aged woman in good health and CMV-seropositive. DNA for the CDR3: TGTGCCAGTAGTAATGCGGCCCGGGGGGTGGAAACAGATACGCAGTATTTT. As protein: CASSNAARGVETDTQYF.